The rows below give T cell receptor beta chains drawn from one sample of a study of beta chain features in type 1 diabetes. Data came from immunoSEQ multiplex PCR; TCRdb stores just in-frame clones and leaves some out. The table lists about 270,000 clones, approximately 14% of them singletons, with 0.015% to 0.02% in the top ten. Material: naive CD4+ T cells from blood. All receptors derive from a man between 25 and 39 years old with type 1 diabetes. Each CDR3 is given with its conserved first and last residue. D genes are given only for firm matches. Size values are once, few and many counts, or a class for expanded clones, and some rows have none.

J | size | V | D | CDR3 | DNA
TRBJ2-5 | . | TRBV4-3 | TRBD2 | CASSQMYGTNEETQYF | TGCGCCAGCAGCCAAATGTACGGGACTAACGAAGAGACCCAGTACTTC
TRBJ2-7 | few | TRBV15 | TRBD2 | CATSRSEGTSGTAYEQYF | TGTGCCACCAGCAGGTCCGAGGGTACTAGCGGGACCGCCTACGAGCAGTACTTC
TRBJ2-3 | . | TRBV4-1 | TRBD1 | CASSPWDRGKVDTQYF | TGCGCCAGCAGCCCATGGGACAGGGGGAAAGTGGATACGCAGTATTTT
TRBJ2-6 | . | TRBV5-1 | TRBD1 | CASYDRAGANVLTF | TGCGCCAGCTACGACAGGGCCGGGGCCAACGTCCTGACTTTC
TRBJ2-7 | few | TRBV7-2 | . | CASSLNGPYEQYF | TGTGCCAGCAGCTTAAATGGGCCGTACGAGCAGTACTTC
TRBJ2-1 | . | TRBV7-2 | . | CASSLGGGNEQFF | TGTGCCAGCAGCTTAGGAGGCGGCAATGAGCAGTTCTTC
TRBJ2-1 | few | TRBV14 | . | CASSQDRINEQFF | TGTGCCAGCAGCCAAGACCGTATCAATGAGCAGTTCTTC
TRBJ2-7 | few | TRBV27 | TRBD1 | CASSLQGQGLPYEQYF | TGTGCCAGCAGTTTACAAGGACAGGGATTACCCTACGAGCAGTACTTC
TRBJ2-2 | . | TRBV10-3 | . | CAISESAGYTGELFF | TGTGCCATCAGTGAGTCTGCCGGTTACACCGGGGAGCTGTTTTTT
TRBJ1-2 | . | TRBV7-9 | . | CASSFVQGDAGYTF | TGTGCCAGCAGCTTCGTACAGGGTGACGCTGGCTACACCTTC
TRBJ2-1 | few | TRBV27 | . | CASFPSWGAYNEQFF | TGTGCCAGCTTCCCTTCTTGGGGAGCATACAATGAGCAGTTCTTC
TRBJ2-1 | . | TRBV9 | TRBD2 | CASSARPPGTSGSSYNEQFF | TGTGCCAGCAGCGCCCGACCACCCGGGACTAGCGGGAGTTCCTACAATGAGCAGTTCTTC
TRBJ2-2 | . | TRBV28 | . | CASSLTQGWATGELFF | TGTGCCAGCAGTCTTACTCAGGGGTGGGCCACCGGGGAGCTGTTTTTT
TRBJ1-1 | . | TRBV4-1 | TRBD1 | CASSQDRETGDLEAFF | TGCGCCAGCAGCCAAGATCGCGAGACAGGGGACTTAGAAGCTTTCTTT
TRBJ2-1 | few | TRBV11-1 | . | CASSILAAHLANEQFF | TGTGCCAGCAGCATATTAGCGGCCCACCTTGCCAATGAGCAGTTCTTC
TRBJ1-1 | . | TRBV4-2 | TRBD1 | CASSPLDRGRGEAFF | TGTGCCAGCAGCCCCCTGGACAGGGGGCGAGGTGAAGCTTTCTTT
TRBJ2-5 | . | TRBV28 | TRBD2 | CASANSGRSEETQYF | TGTGCCAGCGCCAATAGCGGGAGGTCCGAAGAGACCCAGTACTTC
TRBJ1-2 | few | TRBV9 | . | CASSLSREPSGGYTF | TGTGCCAGCAGTTTGAGCCGGGAACCCTCCGGTGGCTACACCTTC
TRBJ2-3 | . | TRBV6-5 | TRBD2 | CASSYTAGGTQYF | TGTGCCAGCAGTTATACGGCGGGAGGGACGCAGTATTTT
TRBJ2-5 | few | TRBV14 | . | CASSQDRRLGVQETQYF | TGTGCCAGCAGCCAAGATCGAAGACTAGGGGTTCAAGAGACCCAGTACTTC
TRBJ1-5 | . | TRBV7-9 | . | CASTRGDQPQHF | TGTGCCAGCACCCGAGGAGATCAGCCCCAGCATTTT
TRBJ1-5 | few | TRBV25-1 | . | CASSADGNQPQHF | TGTGCCAGCAGTGCAGATGGCAATCAGCCCCAGCATTTT
TRBJ2-1 | . | TRBV27 | TRBD1 | CASSFSMTHTGGIHEQFF | TGTGCCAGCAGTTTCTCGATGACCCACACAGGGGGAATACATGAGCAGTTCTTC
TRBJ2-2 | few | TRBV19 | . | CASFGGSELFF | TGTGCCTCTTTTGGGGGCTCGGAGCTGTTTTTT
TRBJ2-2 | few | TRBV5-4 | TRBD2 | CASSLGSGRVSNTGELFF | TGTGCCAGCAGCTTAGGGAGCGGGAGGGTATCGAACACCGGGGAGCTGTTTTTT
TRBJ2-7 | . | TRBV6-1 | TRBD2 | CASITSAATGEQYF | TGTGCCAGCATTACTAGCGCCGCCACGGGTGAGCAGTACTTC
TRBJ1-5 | . | TRBV7-2 | TRBD1 | CASSRSGTGGYQPQHF | TGTGCCAGCAGCCGATCCGGGACAGGGGGCTACCAGCCCCAGCATTTT
TRBJ2-1 | . | TRBV7-9 | . | CASSSPLAGYNEQFF | TGTGCCAGCAGCTCCCCCCTGGCCGGGTACAATGAGCAGTTCTTC
TRBJ2-6 | few | TRBV21-1 | . | CASSVGRQGTGANVLTF | TGTGCCAGCAGCGTCGGAAGACAGGGCACTGGGGCCAACGTCCTGACTTTC
TRBJ2-3 | once | TRBV5-5 | TRBD1 | CASSPSLDRVSTDTQYF | TGTGCCAGCAGCCCATCCCTGGACAGGGTTAGCACAGATACGCAGTATTTT
TRBJ1-2 | few | TRBV7-2 | TRBD1 | CASSPGQGYGYTF | TGTGCCAGCAGCCCCGGACAGGGCTATGGCTACACCTTC
TRBJ1-1 | few | TRBV9 | . | CASSATVTNTEAFF | TGTGCCAGCAGCGCGACAGTCACGAACACTGAAGCTTTCTTT
TRBJ1-1 | . | TRBV6-5 | TRBD1 | CASSYAASGGTEAFF | TGTGCCAGCAGTTACGCGGCCTCAGGGGGTACTGAAGCTTTCTTT
TRBJ2-5 | . | TRBV28 | . | CASSLAEETQYF | TGTGCCAGCAGTTTAGCAGAAGAGACCCAGTACTTC
TRBJ2-1 | . | TRBV9 | . | CASSVGRYNEQFF | TGTGCCAGCAGCGTAGGCAGATACAATGAGCAGTTCTTC
TRBJ1-1 | few | TRBV15 | . | CATSRVRDRRDTEAFF | TGTGCCACCAGCAGAGTCCGGGACCGGAGGGACACTGAAGCTTTCTTT
TRBJ2-1 | . | TRBV28 | TRBD1 | CASSLTQGSDNEQFF | TGTGCCAGCAGCCTAACACAGGGGAGCGACAATGAGCAGTTCTTC
TRBJ2-7 | . | TRBV7-8 | TRBD2 | CASSFEAGGPSYEQYF | TGTGCCAGCAGCTTTGAAGCGGGAGGGCCGTCCTACGAGCAGTACTTC
TRBJ1-2 | . | TRBV27 | . | CASSVGIGPYGYTF | TGTGCCAGCAGTGTCGGGATTGGGCCCTATGGCTACACCTTC
TRBJ1-1 | few | TRBV7-9 | . | CASRKRTEAFF | TGTGCCAGCAGAAAGAGGACTGAAGCTTTCTTT
TRBJ2-3 | few | TRBV6-5 | . | CASRVSSSTDTQYF | TGTGCCAGCAGGGTTAGCTCTAGCACAGATACGCAGTATTTT
TRBJ1-3 | . | TRBV5-1 | . | CASSPRTAGNTIYF | TGCGCCAGCAGCCCCCGGACAGCTGGAAACACCATATATTTT
TRBJ2-2 | few | TRBV28 | TRBD1 | CASINGDRTTGELFF | TGTGCCAGCATCAACGGGGACAGAACTACCGGGGAGCTGTTTTTT
TRBJ2-3 | . | TRBV18 | . | CASSLTDFTDTQYF | TGTGCCAGCTCACTGACAGATTTCACAGATACGCAGTATTTT
TRBJ2-5 | . | TRBV19 | . | CASSIEGGIQETQYF | TGTGCCAGTAGTATAGAAGGCGGGATCCAAGAGACCCAGTACTTC
TRBJ2-3 | . | TRBV5-1 | . | CASSLDAGGSTDTQYF | TGCGCCAGCAGCTTGGATGCAGGGGGGAGTACAGATACGCAGTATTTT
TRBJ2-2 | few | TRBV29-1 | TRBD2 | CSVERAGGGELFF | TGCAGCGTTGAGCGAGCGGGAGGAGGGGAGCTGTTTTTT
TRBJ2-7 | few | TRBV28 | . | CASSLIGYEQYF | TGTGCCAGCAGTTTAATCGGCTACGAGCAGTACTTC
TRBJ2-7 | . | TRBV7-9 | . | CASSFALSEQYF | TGTGCCAGCAGCTTTGCCCTTAGCGAGCAGTACTTC
TRBJ1-2 | . | TRBV7-9 | . | CASSLGAGGGYTF | TGTGCCAGCAGCTTGGGGGCAGGTGGGGGCTACACCTTC
TRBJ2-2 | few | TRBV27 | . | CASSLAGSITGELFF | TGTGCCAGCAGTTTAGCCGGGAGTATCACCGGGGAGCTGTTTTTT
TRBJ2-1 | few | TRBV30 | . | CAWNGHSSYNEQFF | TGTGCCTGGAATGGACATAGCTCCTACAATGAGCAGTTCTTC
TRBJ2-2 | . | TRBV2 | TRBD1 | CASSVQGADTGELFF | TGTGCCAGCAGTGTTCAGGGGGCGGACACCGGGGAGCTGTTTTTT